The entry below gives a single T cell receptor (beta chain) sequence along with its context. One junction end does not reproduce the germline sequence, and a read error may be involved. Primed by a sample-barcoded 5' primer and a J-beta primer mix, a second PCR proceeded for about 6 to 11 cycles. TCRdb reprocessed the 5' RACE reads via MiXCR and lists one record per CDR3 protein. The repertoire includes about 1.6 million distinct CDR3 sequences, about 31% of them detected once, and around 10% sits in the top ten. This CDR3 region has 16 residues. Germline lookup yields CDR1 MNHNY and CDR2 SVGAGI (reference sequence). This sample was included in a study of blood T cells in healthy people across ages.

The V and J genes are TRBV6-6 and TRBJ2-3; 8 nucleotides agree with TRBD1. The clonotype was recovered from a woman aged 25-40 years in good health. The sequenced sample consisted of blood. The CDR3 region is CAGSYGRDRISDTQYF. CDR3 in DNA: TGTGCCGGCAGTTACGGCCGGGACAGGATTTCGGATACGCAGTATTTT.